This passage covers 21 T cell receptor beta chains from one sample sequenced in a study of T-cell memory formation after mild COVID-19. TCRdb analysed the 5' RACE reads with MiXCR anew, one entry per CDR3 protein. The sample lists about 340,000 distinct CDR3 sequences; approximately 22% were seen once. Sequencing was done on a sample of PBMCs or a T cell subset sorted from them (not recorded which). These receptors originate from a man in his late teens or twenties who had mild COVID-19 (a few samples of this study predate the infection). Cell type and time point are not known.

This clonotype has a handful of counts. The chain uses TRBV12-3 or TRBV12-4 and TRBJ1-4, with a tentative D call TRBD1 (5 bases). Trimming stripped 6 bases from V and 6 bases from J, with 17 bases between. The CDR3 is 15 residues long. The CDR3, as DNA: TGTGCCAGCAGCCCCCGTTTAGGGGCGGATGAAAAACTGTTTTTT. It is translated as CASSPRLGADEKLFF.

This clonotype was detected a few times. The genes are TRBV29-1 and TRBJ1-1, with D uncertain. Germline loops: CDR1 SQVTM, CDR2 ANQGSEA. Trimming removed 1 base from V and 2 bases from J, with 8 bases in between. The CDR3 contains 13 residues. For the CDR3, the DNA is TGCAGCGTTGAAGCCAGACCAAACACTGAAGCTTTCTTT. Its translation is CSVEARPNTEAFF.

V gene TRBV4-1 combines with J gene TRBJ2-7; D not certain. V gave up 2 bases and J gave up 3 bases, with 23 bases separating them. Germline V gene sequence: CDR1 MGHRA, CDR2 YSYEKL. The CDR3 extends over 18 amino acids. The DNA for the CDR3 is TGCGCCAGCAGCCAATCCATACGTTGGGTAGCTCACAACTACGAGCAGTACTTC. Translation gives CASSQSIRWVAHNYEQYF.

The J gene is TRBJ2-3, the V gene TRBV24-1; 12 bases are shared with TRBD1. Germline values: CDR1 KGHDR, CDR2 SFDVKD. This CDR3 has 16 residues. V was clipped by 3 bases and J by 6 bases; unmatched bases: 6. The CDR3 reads CATSDTRDRGHDTQYF. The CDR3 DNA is TGTGCCACCAGTGATACCCGGGACAGGGGGCACGATACGCAGTATTTT.

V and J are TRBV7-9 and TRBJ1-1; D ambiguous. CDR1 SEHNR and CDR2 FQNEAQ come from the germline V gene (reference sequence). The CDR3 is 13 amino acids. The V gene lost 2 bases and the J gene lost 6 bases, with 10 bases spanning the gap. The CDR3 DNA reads TGTGCCAGCAGCTTACTGGAGGTCTCTGAAGCTTTCTTT. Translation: CASSLLEVSEAFF.

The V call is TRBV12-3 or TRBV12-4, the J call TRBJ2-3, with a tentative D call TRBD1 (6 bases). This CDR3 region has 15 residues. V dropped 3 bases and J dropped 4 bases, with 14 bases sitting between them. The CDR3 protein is CASSFTGKRADTQYF. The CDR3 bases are TGTGCCAGCAGTTTCACAGGGAAGAGAGCAGATACGCAGTATTTT.

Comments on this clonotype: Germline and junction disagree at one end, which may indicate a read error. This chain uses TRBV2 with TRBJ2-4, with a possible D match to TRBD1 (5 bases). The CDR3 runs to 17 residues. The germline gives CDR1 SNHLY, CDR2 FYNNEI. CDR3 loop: CASSEGWGMGTKNIQYF. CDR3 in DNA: TGTGCCAGCAGCGAAGGTTGGGGCATGGGGACCAAAAACATTCAGTACTTC.

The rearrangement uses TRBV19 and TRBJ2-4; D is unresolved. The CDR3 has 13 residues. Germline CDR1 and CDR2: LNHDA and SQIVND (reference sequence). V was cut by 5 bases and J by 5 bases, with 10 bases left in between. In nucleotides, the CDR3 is TGTGCCAGTAGTTCTTGGGCTCAAAACATTCAGTACTTC. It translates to CASSSWAQNIQYF.

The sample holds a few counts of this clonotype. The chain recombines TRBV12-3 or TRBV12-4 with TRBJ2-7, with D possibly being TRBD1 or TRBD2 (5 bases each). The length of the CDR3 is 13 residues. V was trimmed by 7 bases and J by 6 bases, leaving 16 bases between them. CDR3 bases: TGTGCCAGCATCGGCGTAGTCGGGGCCGAGCAGTACGTC. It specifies CASIGVVGAEQYV.

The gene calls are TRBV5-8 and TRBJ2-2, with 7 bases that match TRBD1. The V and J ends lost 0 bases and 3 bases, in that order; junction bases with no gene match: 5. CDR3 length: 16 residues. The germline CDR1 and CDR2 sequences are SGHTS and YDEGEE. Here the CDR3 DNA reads TGTGCCAGCAGCTTGGCCGGACAGGCCTACACCGGGGAGCTGTTTTTT. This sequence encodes CASSLAGQAYTGELFF. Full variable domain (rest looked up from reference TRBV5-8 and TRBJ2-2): EAGVTQSPTHLIKTRGQQATLRCSPISGHTSVYWYQQALGLGLQFLLWYDEGEERNRGNFPPRFSGRQFPNYSSELNVNALELEDSALYLCASSLAGQAYTGELFFGEGSRLTVL.

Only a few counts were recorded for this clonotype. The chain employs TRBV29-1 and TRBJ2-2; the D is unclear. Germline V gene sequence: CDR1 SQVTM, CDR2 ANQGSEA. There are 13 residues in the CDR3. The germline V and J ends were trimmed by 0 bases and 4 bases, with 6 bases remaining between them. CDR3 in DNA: TGCAGCGTTGAAGAGTGGCGCACCGGGGAGCTGTTTTTT. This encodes CSVEEWRTGELFF.

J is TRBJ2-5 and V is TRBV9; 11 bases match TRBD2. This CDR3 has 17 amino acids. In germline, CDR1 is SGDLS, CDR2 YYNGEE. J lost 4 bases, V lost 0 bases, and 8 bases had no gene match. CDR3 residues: CASSVARASGGRETQYF. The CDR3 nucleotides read TGTGCCAGCAGCGTAGCTCGGGCTAGCGGGGGGAGAGAGACCCAGTACTTC.

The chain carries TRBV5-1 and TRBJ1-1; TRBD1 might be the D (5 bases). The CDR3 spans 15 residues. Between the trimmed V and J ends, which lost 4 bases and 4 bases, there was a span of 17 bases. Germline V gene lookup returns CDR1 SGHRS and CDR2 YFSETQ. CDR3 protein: CASSDPQGWGTEAFF. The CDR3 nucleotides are TGCGCCAGCAGCGACCCTCAGGGATGGGGCACTGAAGCTTTCTTT.

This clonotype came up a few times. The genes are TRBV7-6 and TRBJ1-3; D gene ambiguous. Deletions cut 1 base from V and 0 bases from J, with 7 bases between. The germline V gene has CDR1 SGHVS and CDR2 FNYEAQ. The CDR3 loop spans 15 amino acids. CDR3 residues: CASSLGPASGNTIYF. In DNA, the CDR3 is TGTGCCAGCAGCTTAGGGCCAGCCTCTGGAAACACCATATATTTT.

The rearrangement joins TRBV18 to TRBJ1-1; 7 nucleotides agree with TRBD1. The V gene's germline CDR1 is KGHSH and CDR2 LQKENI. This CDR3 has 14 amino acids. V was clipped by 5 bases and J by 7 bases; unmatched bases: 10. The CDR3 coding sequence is TGTGCCAGCTCAACGACCGACAGGGAGAGTGAAGCTTTCTTT. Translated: CASSTTDRESEAFF.

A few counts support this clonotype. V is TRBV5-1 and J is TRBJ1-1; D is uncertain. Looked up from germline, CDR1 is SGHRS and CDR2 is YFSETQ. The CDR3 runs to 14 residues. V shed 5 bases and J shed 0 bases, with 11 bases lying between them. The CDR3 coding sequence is TGCGCCAGCAGGGAAGAGTGGGTGAACACTGAAGCTTTCTTT. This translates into CASREEWVNTEAFF. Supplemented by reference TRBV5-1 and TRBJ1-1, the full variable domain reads KAGVTQTPRYLIKTRGQQVTLSCSPISGHRSVSWYQQTPGQGLQFLFEYFSETQRNKGNFPGRFSGRQFSNSRSEMNVSTLELGDSALYLCASREEWVNTEAFFGQGTRLTVV.

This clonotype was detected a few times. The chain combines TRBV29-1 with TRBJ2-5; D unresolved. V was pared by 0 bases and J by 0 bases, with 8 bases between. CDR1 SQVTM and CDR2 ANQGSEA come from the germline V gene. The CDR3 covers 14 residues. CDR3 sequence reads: CSVEESGNQETQYF. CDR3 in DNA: TGCAGCGTTGAAGAGTCAGGAAACCAAGAGACCCAGTACTTC.

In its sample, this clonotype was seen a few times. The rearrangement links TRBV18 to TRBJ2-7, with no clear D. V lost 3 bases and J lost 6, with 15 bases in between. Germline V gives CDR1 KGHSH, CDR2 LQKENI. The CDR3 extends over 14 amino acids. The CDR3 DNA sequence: TGTGCCAGCTCACCCGACAAGGGCCGGGTCGAGCAGTACTTC. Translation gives CASSPDKGRVEQYF.

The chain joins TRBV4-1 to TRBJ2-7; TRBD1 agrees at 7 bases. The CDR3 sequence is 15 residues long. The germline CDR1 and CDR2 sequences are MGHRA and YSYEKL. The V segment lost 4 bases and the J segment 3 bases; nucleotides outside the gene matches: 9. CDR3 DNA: TGCGCCAGCAGCCTCGGGACAGAGAGAGACTACGAGCAGTACGTC. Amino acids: CASSLGTERDYEQYV.

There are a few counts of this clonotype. This CDR3 reads CASSQEGRRNSGELFF. Written as DNA, the CDR3 is TGCGCCAGCAGCCAAGAAGGGAGAAGAAACTCCGGGGAGCTGTTTTTT. The genes are TRBV4-3 and TRBJ2-2; the D gene is possibly TRBD2 (5 bases). CDR1 is LGHNA and CDR2 is YSLEER in the germline V gene. The V end was cut by 0 bases, the J end by 6 bases, with 14 bases between. This CDR3 is 16 amino acids long.

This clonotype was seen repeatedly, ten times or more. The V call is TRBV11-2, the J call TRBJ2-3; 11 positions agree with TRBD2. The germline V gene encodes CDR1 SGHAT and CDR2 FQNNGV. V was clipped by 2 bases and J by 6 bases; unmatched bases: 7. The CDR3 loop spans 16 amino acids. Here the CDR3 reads CASSLRWTSGRDTQYF. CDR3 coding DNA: TGTGCCAGCAGCTTAAGGTGGACTAGCGGGCGGGATACGCAGTATTTT.